Presented here are 2 T cell receptor beta chains from one specimen sequenced in a study of control samples from healthy donors and cancer patients. The protocol was immunoSEQ multiplex PCR, while the TCRdb copy is restricted to in-frame clones and leaves out a portion. The repertoire holds over 150,000 clones, about 91% seen once, with roughly 2.1% in the top ten. Sequenced material: blood. The source is a woman between 35 and 50 years old in good health.

The chain couples TRBV29-1 to TRBJ2-3, with D possibly matching TRBD2 (7 bases). CDR3 length equals 15 residues. Trimming removed 0 bases at V and 3 bases at J, with 13 bases between. Per the germline V gene, CDR1 is SQVTM and CDR2 is ANQGSEA. CDR3 residues: CSVEEGGLPTDTQYF. CDR3 in DNA: TGCAGCGTTGAAGAGGGGGGGCTGCCTACAGATACGCAGTATTTT.

The rearrangement uses TRBV2 and TRBJ1-1; 9 bases line up with TRBD1. The CDR3 is 14 amino acids. In germline, CDR1 is SNHLY, CDR2 FYNNEI. V was pared by 6 bases and J by 1 base, with 3 bases of the junction left unmatched. The CDR3, as DNA: TGTGCCAGCAGCCTGACAGGGGGGAACACTGAAGCTTTCTTT. Protein sequence: CASSLTGGNTEAFF.